The T cell receptor (beta chain) under discussion was sequenced for a study of blood T cell repertoires in COVID-19. Study summary: PBMCs, B-cell-depleted T cells, or T cells were the source of the cDNA or gDNA that made up the material.

V was cut by 0 bases and J by 4 bases, with 11 bases left in between. Germline CDR1 and CDR2: SGDLS and YYNGEE. The CDR3 consists of 15 residues. The assay was immunoSEQ multiplex PCR, and TCRdb's table has in-frame clones only and misses some. The sample includes fewer than 45,000 clones, 88% of them seen just once. The TCR originated in a woman aged 40-49 years with acute or convalescent COVID-19. The genes are TRBV9 and TRBJ2-1, with unresolved D. Sequences were obtained from peripheral blood. CDR3 DNA sequence: TGTGCCAGCAGCGTAGGAGGTGATGCGTACAATGAGCAGTTCTTC. Translated, it gives CASSVGGDAYNEQFF.